Below, 12 T cell receptor beta chains from the same sample are listed, as sequenced in a study of cytomegalovirus exposure and HLA in healthy donors. A multiplex PCR was run with 60 Vbeta primers and 13 Jbeta primers. Here immunoSEQ multiplex PCR was the method, and the copy in TCRdb shows in-frame clones only, minus some. The repertoire holds 130,000 to 150,000 clones, with more than 60% as singletons. The sequenced sample consisted of PBMCs. The receptors were sampled from a man in his forties or fifties in good health and CMV-seropositive.

The chain recombines TRBV28 with TRBJ2-2; D may be TRBD2 (6 bases). The CDR3 length is 15 residues. Trimming took 5 bases from V and 4 from J, leaving 14 bases between them. Germline assignment: CDR1 MDHEN and CDR2 SYDVKM. DNA for the CDR3: TGTGCCAGCAGTCCCCTGCGGGGACTCACCGGGGAGCTGTTTTTT. It codes for CASSPLRGLTGELFF. The full variable domain, completed using reference TRBV28 and TRBJ2-2, is DVKVTQSSRYLVKRTGEKVFLECVQDMDHENMFWYRQDPGLGLRLIYFSYDVKMKEKGDIPEGYSVSREKKERFSLILESASTNQTSMYLCASSPLRGLTGELFFGEGSRLTVL.

The chain has TRBV6-1 and TRBJ2-7; D is perhaps TRBD1 (5 bases). Germline V CDR1 and CDR2: MNHNS, SASEGT. The CDR3 has 14 amino acids. V shed 7 bases and J shed 5 bases, with 18 bases lying between them. CDR3 nucleotides: TGTGCCAGCACCAGACAGTCTATTGGCGACGAGCAGTACTTC. Protein product: CASTRQSIGDEQYF.

This clone was seen a few times. CDR3 sequence (DNA): TGTGCCAGCAGCTTAGACCTACTAGCGGGAGTCCGCGAGCAGTACTTC. As protein: CASSLDLLAGVREQYF. This sequence joins TRBV7-9 and TRBJ2-7; TRBD2 agrees at 11 bases. CDR3 length equals 16 residues. V lost 1 base and J lost 6; bases outside the gene matches: 8. Germline values: CDR1 SEHNR, CDR2 FQNEAQ (reference sequence).

This chain uses TRBV5-1 with TRBJ2-3; 7 nucleotides agree with TRBD1. Germline values: CDR1 SGHRS, CDR2 YFSETQ. V lost 0 bases, J lost 6 bases, and 7 bases stayed unmatched. The CDR3 has 15 amino acids. The CDR3 bases are TGCGCCAGCAGCTTGGGACAGGGTTTAACGGATACGCAGTATTTT. Translating gives CASSLGQGLTDTQYF.

This clone was recorded a few times. This sequence joins TRBV30 and TRBJ2-7, with 8 bases lining up with TRBD1. V gave up 1 base and J gave up 2 bases; unmatched junction bases: 1. This CDR3 comprises 13 residues. CDR1 and CDR2 from the germline V gene are GTSNPN and SVGIG (reference sequence). The CDR3 nucleotides are TGTGCCTGGAGTGGGACAGGGCCCTACGAGCAGTACTTC. Its protein product is CAWSGTGPYEQYF.

The chain links TRBV10-3 to TRBJ1-1; TRBD1 aligns across 8 bases. The CDR3 has 14 residues. Per the germline V gene, CDR1 is ENHRY and CDR2 is SYGVKD. The V gene end was trimmed by 6 bases and the J gene end by 5 bases; junction bases not matched to a gene: 8. DNA of the CDR3: TGTGCCATCAGACCACAGGGGGATACTACTGAAGCTTTCTTT. This codes for CAIRPQGDTTEAFF.

The chain employs TRBV5-4 and TRBJ2-3, with 7 bases fitting TRBD2. Germline CDR1 is SGHNT and CDR2 is YYREEE (reference sequence). Trimming removed 4 bases from V and 0 bases from J; junction bases left unmatched: 2. CDR3 length: 14 amino acids. CDR3 sequence: CASSRAGSTDTQYF. The DNA of the CDR3 is TGTGCCAGCAGCCGAGCGGGAAGCACAGATACGCAGTATTTT.

This clone was detected once. V gene TRBV6-5 combines with J gene TRBJ2-5; perhaps TRBD1 as D (7 bases). The J call may be mistaken, given a closer DNA end match to TRBJ2-7. The CDR3 has 14 amino acids. Per germline, CDR1 MNHEY and CDR2 SVGAGI. CDR3 in DNA: TGTGCCAGCAGTTCTGGGGGGACAGCCTACGAGCAGTACTTC. As protein: CASSSGGTAYEQYF.

The chain couples TRBV7-8 to TRBJ1-2, with D possibly TRBD1 on 6 matching bases. With 0 bases removed from V and 4 bases from J, the gap between germline ends came to 21 bases. The V gene's germline CDR1 is SGHVS and CDR2 FQNEAQ. This CDR3 spans 18 amino acids. The CDR3 region has the DNA TGTGCCAGCAGCTTAGCCACGGGCGGGGGGGCGAGTAGCTATGGCTACACCTTC. Protein product: CASSLATGGGASSYGYTF.

The V call is TRBV18, the J call TRBJ1-1, with D uncertain. The ends were cut back, 2 bases at V and 6 bases at J, with 10 bases in the middle. CDR1 is KGHSH and CDR2 is LQKENI in the germline V gene. This CDR3 is built from 13 residues. CDR3 sequence reads: CASSPDLEAEAFF. The CDR3 bases are TGTGCCAGCTCACCAGACCTAGAGGCTGAAGCTTTCTTT.

The chain recombines TRBV7-2 with TRBJ2-3; 9 bases agree with TRBD2. Unmatched junction bases numbered 11, after V lost 2 bases and J lost 5 bases. This CDR3 contains 17 residues. CDR1 is SGHTA, CDR2 FQGNSA, per germline. CDR3 sequence reads: CASSLYPGTSRLDTQYF. For the CDR3, the DNA is TGTGCCAGCAGCTTATATCCCGGGACTAGCCGACTAGATACGCAGTATTTT.

This sequence joins TRBV11-3 and TRBJ2-3, with unresolved D. Trimming shortened V by 0 bases and J by 6 bases, and 7 bases separated the two germline ends. This CDR3 comprises 13 residues. In germline, CDR1 is SGHNT, CDR2 YENEEA. This CDR3 reads CASSLDLGDTQYF. The DNA of the CDR3 is TGTGCCAGCAGCTTAGATCTCGGGGATACGCAGTATTTT.